This passage covers 8 T cell receptor beta chains from one sample sequenced in a study of lymphopenia after photon versus proton radiotherapy. Clones were sequenced by immunoSEQ multiplex PCR, and TCRdb holds only the in-frame ones, with some missing. The sample holds approximately 65,000 clones, approximately 86% seen once. This sample comprised peripheral blood, obtained from a patient treated with proton-based radiotherapy. The receptors were gathered from a man aged 80 or over with esophageal cancer.

The chain combines TRBV19 with TRBJ2-7, with 9 bases identical to TRBD1. The CDR3 is 13 residues long. Germline V gene data show CDR1 as LNHDA and CDR2 as SQIVND (reference sequence). J was trimmed by 6 bases and V by 3 bases; bases with no gene match: 3. The CDR3 reads CASSMGQGAEQYF. CDR3 DNA sequence: TGTGCCAGTAGTATGGGACAGGGTGCCGAGCAGTACTTC.

The chain employs TRBV10-3 and TRBJ1-4; tentative D call: TRBD1 (6 bases). With 2 bases removed from V and 6 bases from J, the gap between germline ends came to 10 bases. Per the germline V gene, CDR1 is ENHRY and CDR2 is SYGVKD. The length of the CDR3 is 14 residues. The CDR3 spells CAISERGEYEKLFF. CDR3 nucleotides: TGTGCCATCAGTGAGAGGGGGGAGTATGAAAAACTGTTTTTT.

The chain is built from TRBV7-2 and TRBJ2-3; D is possibly TRBD2 (5 bases). The V end lost 4 bases, the J end lost 6 bases, and 14 bases lay between the germline ends. Germline assignment: CDR1 SGHTA and CDR2 FQGNSA. CDR3 size: 14 residues. The CDR3 bases are TGTGCCAGCAGCTACAGACCCAGAGGGGATACGCAGTATTTT. It codes for CASSYRPRGDTQYF.

CDR3 sequence reads: CASSMGLAATGELFF. In DNA, the CDR3 is TGTGCCAGTAGTATGGGCCTAGCGGCCACCGGGGAGCTGTTTTTT. V is TRBV19 and J is TRBJ2-2; 7 bases match TRBD2. Per germline, CDR1 LNHDA and CDR2 SQIVND (reference sequence). There are 15 residues in the CDR3. V lost 3 bases to trimming and J lost 4 bases; unmatched junction nucleotides: 5.

There are a few counts of this clone. The rearrangement links TRBV7-8 to TRBJ2-7; TRBD1 is a possible D gene (7 bases). Germline CDR1 SGHVS, CDR2 FQNEAQ. CDR3 length: 14 residues. V was cut by 7 bases and J by 3 bases, with 16 bases left in between. The CDR3 DNA reads TGTGCCAGCAACTTGGCGGGACAGCACTACGAGCAGTACTTC. Its protein is CASNLAGQHYEQYF.

This sequence joins TRBV18 and TRBJ2-5, with TRBD1 matching over 11 bases. With V trimmed by 4 bases and J by 3 bases, 7 bases remained unmatched. The CDR3 contains 16 residues. Germline V gives CDR1 KGHSH, CDR2 LQKENI. CDR3 amino acids: CASSLGPGQGEETQYF. DNA for the CDR3: TGTGCCAGCTCACTTGGGCCGGGACAGGGGGAAGAGACCCAGTACTTC.

CDR3 residues: CAISEALFPGVRTSQKYF. The CDR3 region has the DNA TGTGCCATCAGTGAGGCTTTATTCCCGGGAGTCAGAACTAGTCAGAAGTATTTT. This chain uses TRBV10-3 with TRBJ2-3, with D possibly being TRBD2 (6 bases). This CDR3 spans 18 amino acids. Between the trimmed V and J ends, which lost 2 bases and 13 bases, there was a span of 31 bases. The germline CDR1 and CDR2 sequences are ENHRY and SYGVKD.

In DNA, the CDR3 is TGTGCCAGCAGCTTAGAGGCGACAGGAATGCGCGAGCAGTACTTC. This encodes CASSLEATGMREQYF. The chain uses TRBV7-2 and TRBJ2-7; D might be TRBD1 (6 bases). Trimming took off 1 base at V and 6 bases at J, with 16 bases between the two ends. The CDR3 loop spans 15 amino acids. Per the germline V gene, CDR1 is SGHTA and CDR2 is FQGNSA.